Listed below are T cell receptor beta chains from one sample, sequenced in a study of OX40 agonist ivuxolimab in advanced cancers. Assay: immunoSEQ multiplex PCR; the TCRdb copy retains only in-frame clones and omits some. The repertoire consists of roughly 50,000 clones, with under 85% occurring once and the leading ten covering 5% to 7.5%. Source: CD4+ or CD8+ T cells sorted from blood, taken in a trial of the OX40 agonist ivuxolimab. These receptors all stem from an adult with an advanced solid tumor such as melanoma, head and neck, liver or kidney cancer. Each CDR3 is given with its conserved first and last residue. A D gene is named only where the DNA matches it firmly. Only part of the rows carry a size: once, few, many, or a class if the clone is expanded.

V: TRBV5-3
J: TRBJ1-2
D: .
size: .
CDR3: CASSLRGNNYGYTF
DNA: TGTGCCAGCAGCTTGAGAGGTAACAACTATGGCTACACCTTC

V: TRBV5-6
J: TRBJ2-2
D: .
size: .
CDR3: CASSLDWGHLSTGELFF
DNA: TGTGCCAGCAGCTTGGATTGGGGACACTTAAGCACCGGGGAGCTGTTTTTT

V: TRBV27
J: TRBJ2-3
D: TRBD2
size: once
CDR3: CASSFSLPQRGYTDTQYF
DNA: TGTGCCAGCAGTTTCAGCCTCCCGCAGCGGGGCTACACAGATACGCAGTATTTT

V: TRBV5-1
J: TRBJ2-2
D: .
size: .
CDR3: CASSFADRDTGELFF
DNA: TGCGCCAGCAGCTTCGCGGACCGGGACACCGGGGAGCTGTTTTTT

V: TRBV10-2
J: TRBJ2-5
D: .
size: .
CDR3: CAIPTRAGGETQYF
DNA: TGCGCCATCCCGACGAGGGCCGGTGGGGAGACCCAGTACTTC

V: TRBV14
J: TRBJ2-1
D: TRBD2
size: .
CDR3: CASSQGWGLAAYNEQFF
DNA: TGTGCCAGCAGCCAAGGGTGGGGACTAGCGGCCTACAATGAGCAGTTCTTC

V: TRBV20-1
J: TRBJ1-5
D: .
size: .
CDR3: CSASRDSGGHF
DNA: TGCAGTGCTAGCCGAGACAGCGGGGGGCATTTT

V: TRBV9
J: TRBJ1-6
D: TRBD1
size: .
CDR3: CASSAQGTGDRSPLHF
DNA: TGTGCCAGCAGCGCCCAAGGAACAGGGGACCGTTCACCCCTCCACTTT

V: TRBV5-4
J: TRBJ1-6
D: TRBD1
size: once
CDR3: CASSLAGQGLGSPLHF
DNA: TGTGCCAGCAGCTTGGCCGGACAGGGCCTTGGTTCACCCCTCCACTTT

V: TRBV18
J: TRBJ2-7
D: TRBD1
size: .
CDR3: CASYGTGDYEQYF
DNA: TGTGCCAGCTATGGGACAGGGGACTACGAGCAGTACTTC

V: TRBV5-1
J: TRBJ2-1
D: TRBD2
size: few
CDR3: CASSLGHLAGGNEQFF
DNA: TGCGCCAGCAGCTTGGGTCATCTAGCGGGAGGGAATGAGCAGTTCTTC

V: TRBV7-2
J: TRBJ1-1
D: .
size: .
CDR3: CASSPWTEAFF
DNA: TGTGCCAGCAGCCCCTGGACTGAAGCTTTCTTT

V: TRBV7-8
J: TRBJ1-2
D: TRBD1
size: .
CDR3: CASSFTQGAYGYTF
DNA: TGTGCCAGCAGCTTCACTCAGGGGGCCTATGGCTACACCTTC

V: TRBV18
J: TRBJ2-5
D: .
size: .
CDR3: CASSPSTGTQETQYF
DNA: TGTGCCAGCTCACCATCGACAGGAACACAAGAGACCCAGTACTTC

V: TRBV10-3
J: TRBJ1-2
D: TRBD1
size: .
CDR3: CAISEGTANYGYTF
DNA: TGTGCCATCAGTGAAGGGACAGCTAACTATGGCTACACCTTC

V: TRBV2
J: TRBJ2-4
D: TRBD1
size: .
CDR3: CASNGQGAGAKNIQYF
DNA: TGTGCCAGCAACGGACAGGGGGCGGGGGCCAAAAACATTCAGTACTTC

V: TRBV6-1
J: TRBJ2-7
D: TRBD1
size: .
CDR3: CASSEPGTGVIGQYF
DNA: TGTGCCAGCAGTGAACCCGGGACAGGGGTGATCGGGCAGTACTTC

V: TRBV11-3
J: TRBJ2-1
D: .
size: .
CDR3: CASSLRATKNEQFF
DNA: TGTGCCAGCAGCTTAAGGGCCACTAAAAATGAGCAGTTCTTC

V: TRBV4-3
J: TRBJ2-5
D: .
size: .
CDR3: CASSQDGNRGSWLETQYF
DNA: TGCGCCAGCAGCCAAGATGGGAACCGGGGCAGTTGGCTAGAGACCCAGTACTTC

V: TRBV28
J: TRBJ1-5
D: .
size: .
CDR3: CASTTTGSSQPQHF
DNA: TGTGCCAGCACCACGACAGGTTCGAGCCAGCCCCAGCATTTT

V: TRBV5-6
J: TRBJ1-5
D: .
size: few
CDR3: CASSLVGRGSDQPQHF
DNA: TGTGCCAGCAGCTTGGTTGGCAGGGGTTCGGATCAGCCCCAGCATTTT

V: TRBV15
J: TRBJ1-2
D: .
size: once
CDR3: CATSREGGDGYTF
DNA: TGTGCCACCAGCAGAGAGGGAGGGGATGGCTACACCTTC

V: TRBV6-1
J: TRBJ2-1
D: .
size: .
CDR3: CASLGGGAAYNEQFF
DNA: TGTGCCAGCCTGGGAGGGGGGGCCGCCTACAATGAGCAGTTCTTC

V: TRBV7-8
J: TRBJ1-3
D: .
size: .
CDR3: CASSIGVISGNTIYF
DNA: TGTGCCAGCAGCATCGGGGTTATCTCTGGAAACACCATATATTTT

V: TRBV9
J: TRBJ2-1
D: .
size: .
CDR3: CASSVGDTNEQFF
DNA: TGTGCCAGCAGCGTAGGTGACACCAATGAGCAGTTCTTC

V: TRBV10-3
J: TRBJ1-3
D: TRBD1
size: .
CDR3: CAISDPRDSGNTIYF
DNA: TGTGCCATCAGTGACCCGCGGGACAGTGGAAACACCATATATTTT

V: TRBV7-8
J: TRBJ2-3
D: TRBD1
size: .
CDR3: CASSFDRGGADTQYF
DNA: TGTGCCAGCAGCTTTGACAGGGGTGGCGCAGATACGCAGTATTTT

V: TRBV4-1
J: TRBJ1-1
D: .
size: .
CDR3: CASSQDPGLGTEAFF
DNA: TGCGCCAGCAGCCAAGATCCTGGGTTGGGCACTGAAGCTTTCTTT

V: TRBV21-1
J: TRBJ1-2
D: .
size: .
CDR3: CASSNRTLAPGYTF
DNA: TGTGCCAGCAGCAACCGGACCCTCGCACCTGGCTACACCTTC

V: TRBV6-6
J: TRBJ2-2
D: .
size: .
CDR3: CASSGTVYNTGELFF
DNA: TGTGCCAGCAGCGGGACCGTCTATAACACCGGGGAGCTGTTTTTT

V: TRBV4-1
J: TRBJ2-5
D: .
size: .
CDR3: CASSQVVGETQYF
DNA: TGCGCCAGCAGCCAAGTCGTGGGAGAGACCCAGTACTTC

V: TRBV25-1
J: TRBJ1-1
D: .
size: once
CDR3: CASSEYLRFLKVSDAFF
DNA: TGTGCCAGCAGTGAATATCTAAGGTTCCTTAAGGTTTCCGACGCTTTCTTT

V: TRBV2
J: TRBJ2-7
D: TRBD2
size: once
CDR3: CASRTSGRDEQYF
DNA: TGTGCCAGCAGGACTAGCGGGAGGGACGAGCAGTACTTC

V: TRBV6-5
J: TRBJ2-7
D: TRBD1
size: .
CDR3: CASTRDRGYEQYF
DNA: TGTGCCAGCACCCGGGACAGGGGGTACGAGCAGTACTTC

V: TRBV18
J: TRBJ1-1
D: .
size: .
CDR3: CASSFGAGNTEAFF
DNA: TGTGCCAGCTCGTTTGGGGCTGGGAACACTGAAGCTTTCTTT

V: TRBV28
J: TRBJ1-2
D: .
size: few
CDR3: CACAPRGYGYTF
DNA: TGTGCCTGTGCCCCGCGGGGATATGGCTACACCTTC